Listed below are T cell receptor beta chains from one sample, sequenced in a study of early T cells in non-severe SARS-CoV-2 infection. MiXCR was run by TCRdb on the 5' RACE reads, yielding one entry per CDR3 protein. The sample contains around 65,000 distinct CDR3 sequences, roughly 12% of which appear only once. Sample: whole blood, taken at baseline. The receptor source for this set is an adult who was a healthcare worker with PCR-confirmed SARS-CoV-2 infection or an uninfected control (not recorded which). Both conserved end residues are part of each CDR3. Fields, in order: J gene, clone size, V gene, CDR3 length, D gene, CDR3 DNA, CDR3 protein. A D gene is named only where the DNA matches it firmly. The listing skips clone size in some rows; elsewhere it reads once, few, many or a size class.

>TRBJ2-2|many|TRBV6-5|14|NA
TGTGCCAGCAGTTCGGACATTAACACCGGGGAGCTGTTTTTT
CASSSDINTGELFF
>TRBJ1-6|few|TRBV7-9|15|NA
TGTGCCAGCAGCCCGGGGCCAGGGTCGAACTCACCCCTCCACTTT
CASSPGPGSNSPLHF
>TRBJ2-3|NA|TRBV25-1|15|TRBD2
TGTGCCAGCAGTGATCAAGCGGGAGTGGCAGATACGCAGTATTTT
CASSDQAGVADTQYF
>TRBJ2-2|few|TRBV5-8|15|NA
TGTGCCAGCAGCCACTATAGGTCGAATACCGGGGAGCTGTTTTTT
CASSHYRSNTGELFF
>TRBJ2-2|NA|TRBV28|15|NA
TGTGCCAGCAGTTTCAACGGCAGGGTTGCCGGGGAGCTGTTTTTT
CASSFNGRVAGELFF
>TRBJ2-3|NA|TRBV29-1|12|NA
TGCAGCGTTTTTCAGGGCACAGATACGCAGTATTTT
CSVFQGTDTQYF
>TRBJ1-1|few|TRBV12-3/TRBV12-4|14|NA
TGTGCCAGCACTTGGACCAGAGGGAACACTGAAGCTTTCTTT
CASTWTRGNTEAFF
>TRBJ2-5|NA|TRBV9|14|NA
TGTGCCAGCAGCGTAGGGCAGAAACCCGAGACCCAGTACTTC
CASSVGQKPETQYF
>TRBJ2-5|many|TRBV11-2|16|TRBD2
TGTGCCAGCAGCCCCCTTCTAGCGGGAGTAGGAGAGACCCAGTACTTC
CASSPLLAGVGETQYF
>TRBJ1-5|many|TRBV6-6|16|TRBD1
TGTGCCAGCACCCCCAGAGGACAGGGTGGCAATCAGCCCCAGCATTTT
CASTPRGQGGNQPQHF
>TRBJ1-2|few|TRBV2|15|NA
TGTGCCAGCAGTGTGTCCCAATCCCAGAACTATGGCTACACCTTC
CASSVSQSQNYGYTF
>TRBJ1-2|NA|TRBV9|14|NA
TGTGCCAGCAGCGTGACAGATCGTGGCTATGGCTACACCTTC
CASSVTDRGYGYTF
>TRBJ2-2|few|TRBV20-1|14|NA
TGCAGTGCTAGGAGACACGGGATGGTCGGGGAGCTGTTTTTT
CSARRHGMVGELFF
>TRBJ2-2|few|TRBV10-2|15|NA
TGCGCCAGCGGGGGAGCGGGCTTGAACACCGGGGAGCTGTTTTTT
CASGGAGLNTGELFF
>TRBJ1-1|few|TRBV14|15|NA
TGTGCCAGCAGCCAATGGGTGATGACACCGCATGAAGCTTTCTTT
CASSQWVMTPHEAFF
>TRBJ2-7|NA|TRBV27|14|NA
TGTGCCAGCAGATCTTCGGCAGGGCACTACGAGCAGTACTTC
CASRSSAGHYEQYF
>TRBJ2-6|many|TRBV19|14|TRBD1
TGTGCCAGTTTAGACAGGGCTGGGGCCAACGTCCTGACTTTC
CASLDRAGANVLTF
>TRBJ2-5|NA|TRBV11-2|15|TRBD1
TGTGCCAGCAGCTTAGGAGACAGGGCTGAGGAGACCCAGTACTTC
CASSLGDRAEETQYF
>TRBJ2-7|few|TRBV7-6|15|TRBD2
TGTGCCAGCAGCGCGAGCGGGAGTTGGTCCTACGAGCAGTACTTC
CASSASGSWSYEQYF
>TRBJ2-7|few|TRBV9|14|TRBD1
TGTGCCAGCAGCGACCGGGACAGAGCCTACGAGCAGTACTTC
CASSDRDRAYEQYF
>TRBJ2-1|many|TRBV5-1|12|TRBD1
TGCGCCAGCAGCCGGACAGGAAATGAGCAGTTCTTC
CASSRTGNEQFF
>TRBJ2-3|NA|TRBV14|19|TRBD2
TGTGCCAGCAGCCCCCCATTGGGATTAGCGGGAGCATGGGCGGATACGCAGTATTTT
CASSPPLGLAGAWADTQYF
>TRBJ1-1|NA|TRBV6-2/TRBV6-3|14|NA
TGTGCCAGCAGTGGACGGAACCGGAGGACTGAAGCTTTCTTT
CASSGRNRRTEAFF
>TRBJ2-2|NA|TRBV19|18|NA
TGTGCCAGTAGTACAACCCTGGTTAGGGGGAGGAACACCGGGGAGCTGTTTTTT
CASSTTLVRGRNTGELFF
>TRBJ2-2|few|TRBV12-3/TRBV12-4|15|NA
TGTGCCAGCAGCACTGCCGGGACTTACACCGGGGAGCTGTTTTTT
CASSTAGTYTGELFF
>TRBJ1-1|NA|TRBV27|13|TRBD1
TGTGCCAGCAGGGGACAGGTCGGGACTGAAGCTTTCTTT
CASRGQVGTEAFF